This TCR beta chain stems from a study of CXCR3-negative and CXCR3-positive naive CD8 T cells (dated by TCRdb to between 2018 and 2020). Broadly, across the study: In total, about 140 million TRB reads were obtained, or roughly 1.5 +/- 0.3 million reads per library. The diversity and physicochemical repertoire analyses included ten to eleven donors pooled from two independent experiments. Naive subsets from 5 or 6 donors and memory cells from 3 donors were included in the TRBV-TRBJ cluster analysis. Points the paper makes about the study in general: Surface CD5, linked to self-reactivity in mice, was comparable between naive subsets; TCR interaction strength was therefore also inferred from TRB CDR3 physicochemical properties. Both naive subsets had comparably high repertoire diversity, while memory CD8+ T cells had much lower repertoire diversity. Compared with CXCR3-negative naive cells, CXCR3-positive naive cells had TRB CDR3s with higher hydrophobicity (lower Kidera factor 4), lower energy, and higher strength and volume indices. Within the same donor, TRBV-TRBJ usage looked similar between naive CXCR3-negative and CXCR3-positive cells, but memory cells had distinct patterns. Because CXCR3 expression was partially decreased after cryopreservation, freshly isolated PBMCs were used for most assays.

Each CD8+ T cell subset was flow-sorted in triplicate, and some 300,000 cells per subset were placed directly into RLT lysis buffer. Naive CD8+ T cells were defined stringently as CD45RO-CCR7+CD27+CD95- to exclude memory contaminants. Peripheral blood mononuclear cells were isolated from buffy coats by standard density gradient centrifugation. Naive CXCR3-negative and CXCR3-positive CD8+ T cells were flow-sorted on a FACSAria III. Total RNA was extracted from sorted cells using an RNeasy Mini Kit. As for this clonotype: This clone's antigen is unknown.

Sequencing used a NextSeq 550. The Human TCR Profiling Kit (MiLaboratory) was used to prepare UMI-labeled 5' RACE TRB cDNA libraries. cDNA synthesis used the entire amount of extracted RNA, and PCR amplification then used the entire amount of cDNA produced. Libraries were prepared in parallel with an identical number of PCR cycles. Per the original workflow: MIGEC and MiXCR extracted about 53,000 +/- 10,000 unique UMI-labeled TRB cDNA molecules per library, requiring at least two reads per UMI. On average, roughly 40,000 +/- 10,000 functional in-frame TRB CDR3 nucleotide clonotypes lacking stop codons were found per library. Diversity metrics, including normalized Shannon-Wiener and Chao1, were computed in VDJtools after downsampling to 5000 UMI-labeled TRB molecules per sample. VDJtools was used to calculate clonotype-size-weighted physicochemical properties of the central five CDR3 residues, namely interaction energy, strength, volume and Kidera factor 4. Through TCRdb reprocessing, the reads give one entry per CDR3 protein sequence; DNA is omitted. The V and J calls reflect TCRdb's pipeline rather than the authors' work. The table kept for this sample lists more than 65,000 distinct CDR3 sequences. Roughly 1.5% of the sample is taken by the ten largest.

The CDR3 spans 14 residues, from the cysteine through the phenylalanine. DNA for this receptor is not on file. CDR1 is given as MDHEN and CDR2 as SYDVKM, both from the germline V gene. The chain employs TRBV28 and TRBJ2-1; the TRBD2 assignment by TCRdb is unverifiable without DNA. Sequences were obtained from naive CXCR3- CD8+ T cells from blood. The cell subset or site label of this sample denotes: CD45RO-CCR7+CD27+CD95- naive CD8+ T cells lacking CXCR3 (TNR3-). This receptor was identified in a human donor in good health. Some clones in this sample may be carry-over from other donors' samples. The CDR3 in this case is CASNLGLADNEQFF.